Reported below is one T cell receptor (beta chain). Its cognate antigen is unknown. The sample has other DNA sequences that encode this CDR3 too. These data originate in a study of cytomegalovirus exposure and HLA in healthy donors. About the research overall: Early released data comprised around 80 million unique TCRs from HLA-typed donors. Study outcomes and limitations: Testing in vitro showed a few CMV-associated chains specific for CMV antigens.

Healthy donors of bone marrow made up the group. It was with 60 Vbeta and 13 Jbeta primers that the PCR ran. Profiled with immunoSEQ multiplex PCR; TCRdb holds only in-frame clones, not every one. The sample lists around 150,000 clones, roughly 80% occurring once. The CDR3 runs 18 residues. The V segment lost 2 bases and the J segment 1 base; nucleotides outside the gene matches: 11. Looked up from germline, CDR1 is WNHNN and CDR2 is SYGVQD (reference sequence). Sequencing was carried out using PBMCs. The sequence was collected from a woman aged 25 to 39 in good health and CMV-seropositive. V usage is TRBV10-1 and J usage is TRBJ1-5, with 7 bases matching TRBD1. As DNA, the CDR3 is TGCGCCAGCAGTGAGGGAAAACAGGGGAGGACGAGCAATCAGCCCCAGCATTTT. Its translation: CASSEGKQGRTSNQPQHF.